The clone carrying this T cell receptor (beta chain) was counted between two and nine times. Participant age was roughly 18 to 100 years, and participants resided in about two dozen US areas. This sample was included in a study of blood T cell repertoires in COVID-19. Study-wide background: PBMCs, B-cell-depleted T cells, or T cells were the source of the cDNA or gDNA that made up the material.

V was shortened by 5 bases and J by 3 bases, with 14 bases between the two germline ends. Per the germline V gene, CDR1 is MDHEN and CDR2 is SYDVKM. This CDR3 has 15 residues. The assay was immunoSEQ multiplex PCR, and TCRdb's table has in-frame clones only and misses some. The top ten clones hold approximately 1% of a sample with 300,000 to 500,000 clones, roughly 88% of them seen once. Input material: PBMCs or T cells enriched from blood (not recorded which). The sequence was obtained from a young woman with acute COVID-19. This chain uses TRBV28 with TRBJ1-5; D ambiguous. The CDR3 bases are TGTGCCAGCAGTCTCCCCAGTGGTAACAATCAGCCCCAGCATTTT. It yields the protein CASSLPSGNNQPQHF.